Below are 12 T cell receptor beta chains sequenced from a single sample in a study of blood T cells in healthy people across ages. A second roughly 6 to 12 cycle PCR used barcoded and J-beta primers. One entry per CDR3 protein, called by TCRdb with MiXCR from the 5' RACE reads. The sample holds over a million distinct CDR3 sequences; around 27% are singletons and the top ten take about 0.69%. The same sample was also studied in work on T cells of mothers and their children.

The sample taken for sequencing was blood. These receptors were taken from a girl under 10 years old in good health.

The rearrangement links TRBV29-1 to TRBJ1-1, with D unresolved. Germline lookup yields CDR1 SQVTM and CDR2 ANQGSEA. V gave up 7 bases and J gave up 11 bases, with 29 bases separating them. There are 15 residues in the CDR3. The CDR3 DNA reads TGCAGCGCTGCTGCATTCACCTGGAAAGCCACTTGGGCTTTCTTT. Residues: CSAAAFTWKATWAFF.

CDR3: CSAHGLAGTYNEQFF. The CDR3 bases are TGCAGTGCCCACGGACTAGCGGGAACGTACAATGAGCAGTTCTTC. This sequence joins TRBV20-1 and TRBJ2-1; 12 bases align to TRBD2. The CDR3 has 15 amino acids. The trim removed 6 bases at V and 4 bases at J, leaving 7 bases unmatched. Looked up from germline, CDR1 is DFQATT and CDR2 is SNEGSKA (reference sequence).

This sequence joins TRBV28 and TRBJ1-6; 7 bases line up with TRBD1. Per the germline V gene, CDR1 is MDHEN and CDR2 is SYDVKM. CDR3 size: 13 residues. The trim removed 10 bases at V and 6 bases at J, leaving 6 bases unmatched. The CDR3 DNA reads TGTGCCACCACAGGGGAGGGTAATTCACCCCTCCACTTT. Translated, it gives CATTGEGNSPLHF.

In regard to this clonotype: A much more abundant neighbour one base away suggests this may be a read error. In nucleotides, the CDR3 is TGTGCCAGCAGCCAACACTCCTACGAGCAGTACTTC. Translated: CASSQHSYEQYF. The chain couples TRBV14 to TRBJ2-7, with unresolved D. Germline V lookup: CDR1 SGHDN, CDR2 FVKESK. CDR3 length: 12 residues. Deletions cut 2 bases from V and 0 bases from J, with 2 bases between.

This clonotype was counted many times. The chain links TRBV20-1 to TRBJ2-7; D gene ambiguous. The CDR3 totals 12 residues. Germline CDR1 reads DFQATT; CDR2 reads SNEGSKA (reference sequence). V dropped 5 bases and J dropped 1 base, with 9 bases sitting between them. CDR3 region: CSADDRSYEQYF. DNA of the CDR3: TGCAGTGCTGATGACCGTTCCTACGAGCAGTACTTC.

J is TRBJ1-2 and V is TRBV19; D might be TRBD1 (6 bases). The CDR3 covers 14 residues. Trimming stripped 7 bases from V and 3 bases from J, with 15 bases between. The germline CDR1 and CDR2 sequences are LNHDA and SQIVND (reference sequence). The CDR3 sequence: CASNIDEGDYGYTF. In DNA form, the CDR3 reads TGTGCCAGTAACATTGACGAGGGGGACTATGGCTACACCTTC. Combining the CDR3 with reference TRBV19 and TRBJ1-2 gives the whole variable domain DGGITQSPKYLFRKEGQNVTLSCEQNLNHDAMYWYRQDPGQGLRLIYYSQIVNDFQKGDIAEGYSVSREKKESFPLTVTSAQKNPTAFYLCASNIDEGDYGYTFGSGTRLTVV.

This clonotype was seen once. The V and J genes are TRBV20-1 and TRBJ2-7, with 12 bases identical to TRBD2. The CDR3 is made up of 15 amino acids. The ends lost 1 base at V and 3 bases at J; junction bases unmatched: 4. In germline, CDR1 is DFQATT, CDR2 SNEGSKA (reference sequence). The CDR3 protein is CSARVGLAGLYEQYF. In nucleotides, the CDR3 is TGCAGTGCTAGAGTCGGACTAGCGGGGCTCTACGAGCAGTACTTC.

This sequence joins TRBV7-8 and TRBJ2-3; D possibly corresponds to TRBD2 (5 bases). V was pared by 0 bases and J by 6 bases, with 13 bases between. In germline, CDR1 is SGHVS, CDR2 FQNEAQ. The CDR3 totals 15 residues. DNA of the CDR3: TGTGCCAGCAGCTTAGCGCTGGGAGATTTGGATACGCAGTATTTT. This gives the protein CASSLALGDLDTQYF.

This clonotype turned up a few times. The chain combines TRBV25-1 with TRBJ1-6; D unclear. Germline V gives CDR1 MGHDK, CDR2 SYGVNS. Trimming stripped 6 bases from V and 8 bases from J, with 11 bases between. There are 13 residues in the CDR3. CDR3 residues: CASRDRRHSPLHF. The CDR3 nucleotides are TGTGCCAGCAGGGACCGACGACATTCACCCCTCCACTTT.

The chain joins TRBV29-1 to TRBJ1-1; D is uncertain. CDR1 and CDR2 from the germline V gene are SQVTM and ANQGSEA. This CDR3 has 9 residues. Trimming removed 3 bases from V and 10 bases from J, with 6 bases in between. For the CDR3, the DNA is TGCAGCGTTGATGAAGGAGCTTTCTTT. Residues: CSVDEGAFF.

This clonotype was found a few times. The chain has TRBV7-2 and TRBJ2-5, with D uncertain. Trimming left V 7 bases short and J 5 bases short, with 2 bases between. CDR1 and CDR2 from the germline V gene are SGHTA and FQGNSA. The CDR3 consists of 9 residues. The CDR3 DNA reads as TGTGCCAGCACGGAGACCCAGTACTTC. Translating it yields CASTETQYF.

This clonotype was counted many times. The chain employs TRBV27 and TRBJ1-4; unclear D gene. Germline-derived CDR1 and CDR2 are MNHEY and SMNVEV (reference sequence). The CDR3 loop spans 11 amino acids. V lost 6 bases to trimming and J lost 4 bases, with 3 bases between them. The CDR3 spells CASRGNEKLFF. The CDR3 DNA reads as TGTGCCAGCAGGGGTAATGAAAAACTGTTTTTT.